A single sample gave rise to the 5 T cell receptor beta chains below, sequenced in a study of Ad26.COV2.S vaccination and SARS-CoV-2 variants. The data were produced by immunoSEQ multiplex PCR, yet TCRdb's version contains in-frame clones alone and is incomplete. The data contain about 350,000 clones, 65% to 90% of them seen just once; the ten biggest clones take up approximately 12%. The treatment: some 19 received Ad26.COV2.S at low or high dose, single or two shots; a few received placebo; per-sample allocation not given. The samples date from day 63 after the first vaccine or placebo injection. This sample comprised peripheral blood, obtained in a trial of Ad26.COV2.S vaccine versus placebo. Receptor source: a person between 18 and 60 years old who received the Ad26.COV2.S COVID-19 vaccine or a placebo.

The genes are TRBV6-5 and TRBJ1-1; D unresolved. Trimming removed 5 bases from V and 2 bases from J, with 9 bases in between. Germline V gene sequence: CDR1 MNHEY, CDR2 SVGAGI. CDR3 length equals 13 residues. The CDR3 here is CASSPAINTEAFF. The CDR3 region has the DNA TGTGCCAGCAGTCCGGCGATCAACACTGAAGCTTTCTTT.

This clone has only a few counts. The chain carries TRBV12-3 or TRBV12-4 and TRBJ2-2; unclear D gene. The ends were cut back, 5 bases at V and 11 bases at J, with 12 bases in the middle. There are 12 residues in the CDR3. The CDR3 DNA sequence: TGTGCCAGCAGTCGAGACCTGGCAGAGCTGTTTTTT. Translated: CASSRDLAELFF.

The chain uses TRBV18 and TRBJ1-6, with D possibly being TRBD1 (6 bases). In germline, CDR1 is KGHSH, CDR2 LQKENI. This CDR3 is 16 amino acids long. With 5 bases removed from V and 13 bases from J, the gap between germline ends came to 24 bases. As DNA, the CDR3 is TGTGCCAGCTCAACCGTAGACAGGAGGGCCGGGGGTCCCCTCCACTTT. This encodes CASSTVDRRAGGPLHF. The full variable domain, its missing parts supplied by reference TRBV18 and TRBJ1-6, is NAGVMQNPRHLVRRRGQEARLRCSPMKGHSHVYWYRQLPEEGLKFMVYLQKENIIDESGMPKERFSAEFPKEGPSILRIQQVVRGDSAAYFCASSTVDRRAGGPLHFGNGTRLTVT.

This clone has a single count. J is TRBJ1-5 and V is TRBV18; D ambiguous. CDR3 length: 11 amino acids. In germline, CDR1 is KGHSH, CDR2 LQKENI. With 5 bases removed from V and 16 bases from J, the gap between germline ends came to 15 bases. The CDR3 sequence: CASSAGKRIHF. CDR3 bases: TGTGCCAGCTCAGCTGGAAAAAGAATACATTTT.

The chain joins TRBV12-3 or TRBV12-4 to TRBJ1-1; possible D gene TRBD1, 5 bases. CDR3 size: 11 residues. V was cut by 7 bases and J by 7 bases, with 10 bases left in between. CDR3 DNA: TGTGCCAGCACCCAGGGTGTTGAAGCTTTCTTT. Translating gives CASTQGVEAFF.